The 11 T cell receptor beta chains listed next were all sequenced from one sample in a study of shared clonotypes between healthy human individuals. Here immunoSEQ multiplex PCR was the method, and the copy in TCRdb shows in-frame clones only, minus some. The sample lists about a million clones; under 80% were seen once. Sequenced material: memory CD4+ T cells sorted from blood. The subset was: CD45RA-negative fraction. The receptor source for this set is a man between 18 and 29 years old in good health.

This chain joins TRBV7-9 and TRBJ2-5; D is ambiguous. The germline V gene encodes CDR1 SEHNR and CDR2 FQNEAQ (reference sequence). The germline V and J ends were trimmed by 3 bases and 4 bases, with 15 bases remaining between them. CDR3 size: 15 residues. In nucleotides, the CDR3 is TGTGCCAGCAGCTTCATGTCTGGGGTGACAGAGACCCAGTACTTC. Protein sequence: CASSFMSGVTETQYF.

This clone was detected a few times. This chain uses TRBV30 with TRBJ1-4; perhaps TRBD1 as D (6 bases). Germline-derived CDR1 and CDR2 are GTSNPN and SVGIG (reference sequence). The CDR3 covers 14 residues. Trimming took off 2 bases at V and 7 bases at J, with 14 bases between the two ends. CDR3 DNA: TGTGCCTGGAGTCCCCCGGGGGGCGGTGAAAAACTGTTTTTT. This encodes CAWSPPGGGEKLFF. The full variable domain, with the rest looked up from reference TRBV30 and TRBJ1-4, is SQTIHQWPATLVQPVGSPLSLECTVEGTSNPNLYWYRQAAGRGLQLLFYSVGIGQISSEVPQNLSASRPQDRQFILSSKKLLLSDSGFYLCAWSPPGGGEKLFFGSGTQLSVL.

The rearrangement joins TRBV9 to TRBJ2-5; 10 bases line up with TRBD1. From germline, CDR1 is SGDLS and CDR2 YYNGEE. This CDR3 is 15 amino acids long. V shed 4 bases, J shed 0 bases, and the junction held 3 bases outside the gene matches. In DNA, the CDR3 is TGTGCCAGCAGCTTGGGACAGGGGCACCAAGAGACCCAGTACTTC. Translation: CASSLGQGHQETQYF. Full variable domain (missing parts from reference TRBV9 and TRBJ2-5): DSGVTQTPKHLITATGQRVTLRCSPRSGDLSVYWYQQSLDQGLQFLIQYYNGEERAKGNILERFSAQQFPDLHSELNLSSLELGDSALYFCASSLGQGHQETQYFGPGTRLLVL.

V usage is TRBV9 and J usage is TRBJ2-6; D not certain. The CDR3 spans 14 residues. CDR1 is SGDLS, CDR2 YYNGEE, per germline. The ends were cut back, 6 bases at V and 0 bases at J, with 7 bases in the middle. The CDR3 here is CASTAYSGANVLTF. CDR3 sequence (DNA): TGTGCCAGCACCGCTTACTCTGGGGCCAACGTCCTGACTTTC. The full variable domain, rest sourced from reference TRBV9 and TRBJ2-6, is DSGVTQTPKHLITATGQRVTLRCSPRSGDLSVYWYQQSLDQGLQFLIQYYNGEERAKGNILERFSAQQFPDLHSELNLSSLELGDSALYFCASTAYSGANVLTFGAGSRLTVL.

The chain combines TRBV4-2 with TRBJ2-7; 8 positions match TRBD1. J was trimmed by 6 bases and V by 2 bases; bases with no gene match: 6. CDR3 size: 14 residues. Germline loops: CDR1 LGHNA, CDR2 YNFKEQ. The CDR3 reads CASSQLQGVREQYF. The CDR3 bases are TGTGCCAGCAGCCAATTACAGGGGGTACGCGAGCAGTACTTC.

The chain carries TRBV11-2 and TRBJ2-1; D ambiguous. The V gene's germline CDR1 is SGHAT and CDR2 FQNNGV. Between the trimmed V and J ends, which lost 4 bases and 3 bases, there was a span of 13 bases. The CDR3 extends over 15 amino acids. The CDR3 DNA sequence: TGTGCCAGCAGCTCCCTTAGACCCCTCTACAATGAGCAGTTCTTC. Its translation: CASSSLRPLYNEQFF.

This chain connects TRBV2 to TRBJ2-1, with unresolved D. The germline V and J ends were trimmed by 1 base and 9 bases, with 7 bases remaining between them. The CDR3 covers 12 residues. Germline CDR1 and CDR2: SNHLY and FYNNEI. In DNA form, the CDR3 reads TGTGCCAGCAGTGAAGAGATGGCTGAGCAGTTCTTC. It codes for CASSEEMAEQFF.

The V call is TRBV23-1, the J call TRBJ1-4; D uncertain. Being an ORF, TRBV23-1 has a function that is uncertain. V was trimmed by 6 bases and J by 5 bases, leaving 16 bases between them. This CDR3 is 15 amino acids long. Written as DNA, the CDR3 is TGCGCCAGCAGAGGCGGAAGGGCGGTGAATGAAAAACTGTTTTTT. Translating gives CASRGGRAVNEKLFF.

In DNA, the CDR3 is TGTGCCAGCAGAGGCGGCCTAAGCGGGGGAAGCACCGGGGAGCTGTTTTTT. Translated, it gives CASRGGLSGGSTGELFF. V is TRBV2 and J is TRBJ2-2; the match to TRBD2 covers 8 bases. The CDR3 has 17 amino acids. CDR1 SNHLY and CDR2 FYNNEI come from the germline V gene. The V and J ends lost 6 bases and 4 bases, in that order; junction bases with no gene match: 13. Based on the CDR3 plus reference TRBV2 and TRBJ2-2, the full variable domain is EPEVTQTPSHQVTQMGQEVILRCVPISNHLYFYWYRQILGQKVEFLVSFYNNEISEKSEIFDDQFSVERPDGSNFTLKIRSTKLEDSAMYFCASRGGLSGGSTGELFFGEGSRLTVL.

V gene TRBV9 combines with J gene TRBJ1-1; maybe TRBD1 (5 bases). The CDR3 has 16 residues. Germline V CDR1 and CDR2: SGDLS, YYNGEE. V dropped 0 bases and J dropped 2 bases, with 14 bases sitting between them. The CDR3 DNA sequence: TGTGCCAGCAGCGTAGGGGTGGCAGGGAAAAACACTGAAGCTTTCTTT. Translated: CASSVGVAGKNTEAFF.

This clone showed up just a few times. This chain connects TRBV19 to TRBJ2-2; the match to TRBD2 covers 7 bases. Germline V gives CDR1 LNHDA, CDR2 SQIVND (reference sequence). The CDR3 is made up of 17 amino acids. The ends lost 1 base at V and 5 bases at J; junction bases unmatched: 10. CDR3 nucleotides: TGTGCCAGTAGTATAGCATCGCTAGCGGCGAGGACCGGGGAGCTGTTTTTT. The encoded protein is CASSIASLAARTGELFF.